The rows below give T cell receptor beta chains drawn from one sample of a study of cytomegalovirus exposure and HLA in healthy donors. The protocol was immunoSEQ multiplex PCR, while the TCRdb copy is restricted to in-frame clones and leaves out a portion. Of over 140,000 clones listed, approximately 82% were seen once; the top ten hold about 1.5%. The sequenced sample was PBMCs. These receptors were obtained from a man younger than 40 in good health and CMV-seropositive. The CDR3 runs from the conserved cysteine through the conserved F or W. A D gene is named only where the DNA matches it firmly. Expanded clones get a size class; other rows say once, few or many, or leave the size out.

>-|-|TRBV5-1|TRBJ2-3
CASSLGGRSTDTQYF
TGCGCCAGCAGCTTGGGCGGTCGTAGCACAGATACGCAGTATTTT
>-|-|TRBV9|TRBJ1-5
CASSVEGRQPQHF
TGTGCCAGCAGCGTAGAGGGGCGTCAGCCCCAGCATTTT
>-|TRBD1|TRBV15|TRBJ1-2
CATSRSPGGQGYGYTF
TGTGCCACCAGCAGATCCCCAGGGGGACAGGGGTATGGCTACACCTTC
>-|-|TRBV5-1|TRBJ2-1
CASSLTPTTPDNEQFF
TGCGCCAGCAGCTTGACCCCGACTACCCCGGACAATGAGCAGTTCTTC
>once|-|TRBV7-6|TRBJ1-4
CASSLAGQTNEKLFF
TGTGCCAGCAGCTTAGCGGGGCAAACTAATGAAAAACTGTTTTTT
>-|TRBD1|TRBV28|TRBJ1-2
CASSSGQGARFYGYTF
TGTGCCAGCAGTTCCGGACAGGGGGCGAGGTTCTATGGCTACACCTTC
>-|TRBD1|TRBV30|TRBJ2-4
CAWSEGQGKDIQYF
TGTGCCTGGAGTGAGGGACAGGGGAAAGACATTCAGTACTTC
>-|-|TRBV2|TRBJ2-7
CASNSLGSAEQYF
TGTGCCAGCAATTCTTTAGGTAGCGCCGAGCAGTACTTC
>-|TRBD2|TRBV7-3|TRBJ2-1
CASSWTSGNEQFF
TGTGCCAGCAGTTGGACTAGCGGAAATGAGCAGTTCTTC
>-|TRBD1|TRBV9|TRBJ2-7
CASSPGGSDLSYEQYF
TGTGCCAGCAGCCCAGGGGGTAGCGACCTCTCCTACGAGCAGTACTTC
>few|-|TRBV6-4|TRBJ1-1
CASAEELGTEAFF
TGTGCCAGCGCCGAGGAACTAGGCACTGAAGCTTTCTTT
>-|-|TRBV5-4|TRBJ1-5
CASSLDGGGQPQHF
TGTGCCAGCAGCTTGGATGGGGGCGGTCAGCCCCAGCATTTT
>-|-|TRBV19|TRBJ2-1
CASSTGTSSSYNEQFF
TGTGCCAGTAGTACCGGGACATCGAGCTCCTACAATGAGCAGTTCTTC
>-|TRBD1|TRBV10-3|TRBJ1-5
CAARGTGVSNQPQHF
TGTGCCGCCCGGGGGACAGGGGTTAGCAATCAGCCCCAGCATTTT
>-|-|TRBV27|TRBJ1-5
CASSLGGGAYSNQPQHF
TGTGCCAGCAGTTTGGGCGGTGGGGCCTATAGCAATCAGCCCCAGCATTTT
>-|TRBD2|TRBV29-1|TRBJ2-7
CSVRGGSSYEQYF
TGCAGCGTTCGCGGGGGGAGCTCCTACGAGCAGTACTTC
>few|-|TRBV11-2|TRBJ2-2
CASSLAANTGELFF
TGTGCCAGCAGCTTAGCGGCGAACACCGGGGAGCTGTTTTTT
>-|-|TRBV7-8|TRBJ1-1
CASLTLGGITEAFF
TGTGCCAGCCTCACACTGGGGGGGATCACTGAAGCTTTCTTT
>-|-|TRBV7-3|TRBJ2-2
CASSLVSQRGELFF
TGTGCCAGCAGCTTAGTAAGCCAGCGGGGGGAGCTGTTTTTT
>-|-|TRBV15|TRBJ2-5
CAPRGTQYF
TGTGCTCCCCGGGGGACCCAGTACTTC
>-|TRBD2|TRBV9|TRBJ2-1
CASSVGGLVFDEQFF
TGTGCCAGCAGCGTAGGGGGACTAGTGTTTGATGAGCAGTTCTTC
>once|-|TRBV19|TRBJ1-4
CASRNGVENEKLFF
TGTGCCAGTAGGAACGGGGTAGAAAATGAAAAACTGTTTTTT
>-|-|TRBV7-9|TRBJ2-7
CSSSPNGYEQYF
TGTTCCAGCAGCCCCAACGGCTACGAGCAGTACTTC
>-|TRBD2|TRBV19|TRBJ2-1
CASSRELAGGPGNEQFF
TGTGCCAGTAGTAGGGAACTAGCGGGAGGGCCGGGGAATGAGCAGTTCTTC
>-|TRBD2|TRBV2|TRBJ2-5
CASSRTSGAGTQYF
TGTGCCAGCAGTCGGACTAGCGGGGCTGGGACCCAGTACTTC